This paragraph reports one T cell receptor beta chain. The antigen is unknown. Within the sample, other DNA sequences also encode this same CDR3. Noted time point: cycle 4 day 1 (C4D1), after 5 to 7 weeks of nivolumab. Each of the patients experienced relapse following autologous stem cell transplantation, and their brentuximab vedotin exposure differed. The sample is drawn from a study of PD-1 blockade in classical Hodgkin lymphoma. Trimming removed 6 bases at V and 4 bases at J, with 12 bases between. The CDR3 contains 12 residues. Per germline, CDR1 SQVTM and CDR2 ANQGSEA. Assay: immunoSEQ multiplex PCR; the TCRdb copy retains only in-frame clones and omits some. The sample lists under 50,000 clones, around two thirds occurring once. Overall study findings and caveats: Exclusion was applied to patients who started nivolumab under 1 year after ASCT. Newly diagnosed patients were reported to exhibit reduced baseline TCR diversity relative to healthy donors.

The rearrangement joins TRBV29-1 to TRBJ2-5, with a weak D call TRBD1 (7 bases). Here the sequenced sample was peripheral blood mononuclear cells (PBMCs), taken before the fourth cycle of nivolumab. The receptor comes from a human donor with classical Hodgkin lymphoma. For the CDR3, the DNA is TGCAGCGTGGGTCAGGGGGGAGAGACCCAGTACTTC. Protein: CSVGQGGETQYF. The full variable domain, in which reference TRBV29-1 and TRBJ2-5 provide the parts outside the CDR3, is SAVISQKPSRDICQRGTSLTIQCQVDSQVTMMFWYRQQPGQSLTLIATANQGSEATYESGFVIDKFPISRPNLTFSTLTVSNMSPEDSSIYLCSVGQGGETQYFGPGTRLLVL.